This paragraph covers one T cell receptor (beta chain) sequence. The antigen remains undetermined. The CDR3 consists of 16 residues. Looked up from germline, CDR1 is LNHDA and CDR2 is SQIVND (reference sequence). Trimming took 2 bases from V and 7 from J; bases not matched to a gene: 11. The source of the sample is a study of T cells in Graves' hyperthyroidism and ophthalmopathy. Findings and limits, study-wide: From stable hyperthyroidism, ophthalmopathy was separated by a 13 V-J model.

Amplification of TCR beta CDR3 regions used RNA as the template. The study used the HTBI primer set for a first-round RT-PCR of the TCR CDR3. In TCRdb, the multiplex PCR reads were re-called with MiXCR into one record per CDR3 protein. The table has under 500,000 distinct CDR3 sequences, 11% to 15% seen once; the top ten hold approximately 29%. This TCR was recovered from a middle-aged man with Graves' ophthalmopathy. Specimen: blood. V is TRBV19 and J is TRBJ2-1, with 7 bases matching TRBD2. The DNA for the CDR3 is TGTGCCAGTAGTATATTCCTCGGCGGGAGTTTGAATGAGCAGTTCTTC. As protein: CASSIFLGGSLNEQFF.